This is a list of T cell receptor beta chains from one sample in a study of CD8+CD57+ T cells in acquired aplastic anemia. Using its own MiXCR run on the reads, TCRdb lists one record per CDR3 protein. The sample lists 150,000 to 200,000 distinct CDR3 sequences, under 55% occurring once. The specimen sequenced was sorted CD4+, CD8+, or CD8+CD57+ T cells (not recorded which) from PBMCs. Receptors were obtained from a human donor with aplastic anemia. CDR3s leave out the opening cysteine and the closing phenylalanine or tryptophan.

CDR3 length	V gene	J gene	CDR3 protein
11	TRBV10-3	TRBJ2-3	AISPDITDTQY
13	TRBV11-3	TRBJ2-7	ASSLGLTNSYEQY
12	TRBV19	TRBJ1-5	ASRRAISNQPQH
11	TRBV7-6	TRBJ2-5	ASNPGTKETQY
9	TRBV6-5	TRBJ2-3	ASTLSDTQY
13	TRBV7-6	TRBJ1-3	ASSSDGISGNTIY
11	TRBV15	TRBJ1-6	ATSNDPNSPLH
12	TRBV5-1	TRBJ2-5	ASSPRGGPETQY
10	TRBV7-9	TRBJ1-5	ASSSGDQPQH
11	TRBV4-1	TRBJ2-1	ASSQVGSNEQF
14	TRBV7-3	TRBJ2-3	ASNLGAGGPTDTQY
10	TRBV6-1	TRBJ2-7	ASRTATYEQY
12	TRBV6-6	TRBJ2-7	ASSYSDGPYEQY
13	TRBV18	TRBJ2-3	ASSPPSVRTDTQY
10	TRBV10-3	TRBJ2-1	AANGAYNEQF
11	TRBV19	TRBJ2-3	ASSMYSGDTQY
13	TRBV5-1	TRBJ2-3	ASRGLLDRLDTQY